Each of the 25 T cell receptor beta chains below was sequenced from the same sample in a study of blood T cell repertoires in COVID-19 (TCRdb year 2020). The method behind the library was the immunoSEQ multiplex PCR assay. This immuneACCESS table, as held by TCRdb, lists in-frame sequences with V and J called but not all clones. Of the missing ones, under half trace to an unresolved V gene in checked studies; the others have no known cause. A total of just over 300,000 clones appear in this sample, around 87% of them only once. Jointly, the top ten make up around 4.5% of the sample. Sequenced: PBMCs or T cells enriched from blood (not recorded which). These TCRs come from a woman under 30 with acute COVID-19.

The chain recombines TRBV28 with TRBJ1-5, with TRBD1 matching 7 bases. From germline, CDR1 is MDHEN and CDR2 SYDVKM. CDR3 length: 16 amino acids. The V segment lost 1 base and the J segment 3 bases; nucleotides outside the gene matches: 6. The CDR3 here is CASSLFPGTVNQPQHF. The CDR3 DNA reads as TGTGCCAGCAGTTTATTTCCCGGGACAGTCAATCAGCCCCAGCATTTT.

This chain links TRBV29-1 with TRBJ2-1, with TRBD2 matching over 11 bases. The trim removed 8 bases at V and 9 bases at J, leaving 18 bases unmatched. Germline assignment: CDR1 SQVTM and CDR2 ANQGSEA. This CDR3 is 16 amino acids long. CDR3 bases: TGCAGCTTAGTGACTAGCGGGACGGCTAGTGGAGGTGAGCAGTTCTTC. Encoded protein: CSLVTSGTASGGEQFF.

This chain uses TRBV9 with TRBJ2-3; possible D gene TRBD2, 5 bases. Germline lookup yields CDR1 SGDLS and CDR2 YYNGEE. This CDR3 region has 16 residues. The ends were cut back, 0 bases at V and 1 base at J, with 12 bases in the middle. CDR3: CASSVVGASRTDTQYF. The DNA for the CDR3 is TGTGCCAGCAGCGTAGTGGGAGCGAGTCGCACAGATACGCAGTATTTT.

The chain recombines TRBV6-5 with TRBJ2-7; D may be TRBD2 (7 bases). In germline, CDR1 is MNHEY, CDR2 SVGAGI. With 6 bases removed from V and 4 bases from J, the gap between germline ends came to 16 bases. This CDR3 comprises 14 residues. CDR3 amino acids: CASSSSGGGYEQYF. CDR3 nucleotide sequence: TGTGCCAGCAGCTCTAGCGGAGGGGGGTACGAGCAGTACTTC.

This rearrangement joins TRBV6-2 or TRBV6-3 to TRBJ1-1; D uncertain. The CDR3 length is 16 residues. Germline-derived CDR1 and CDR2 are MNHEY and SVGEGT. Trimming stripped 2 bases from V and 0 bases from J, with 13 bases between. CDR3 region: CASSYVGESMNTEAFF. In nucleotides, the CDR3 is TGTGCCAGCAGTTACGTGGGAGAGAGCATGAACACTGAAGCTTTCTTT.

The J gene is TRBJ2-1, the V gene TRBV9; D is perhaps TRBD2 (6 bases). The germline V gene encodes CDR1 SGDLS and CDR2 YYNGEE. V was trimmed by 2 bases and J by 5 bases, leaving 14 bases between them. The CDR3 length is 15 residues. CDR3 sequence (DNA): TGTGCCAGCAGCGTGTGGACTAAACCCAACAATGAGCAGTTCTTC. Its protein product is CASSVWTKPNNEQFF.

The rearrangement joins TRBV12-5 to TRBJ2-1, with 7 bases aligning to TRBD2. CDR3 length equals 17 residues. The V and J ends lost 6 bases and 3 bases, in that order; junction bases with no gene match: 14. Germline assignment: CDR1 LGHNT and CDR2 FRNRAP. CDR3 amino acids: CASGSYSPSGFYNEQFF. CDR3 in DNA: TGTGCTAGTGGGTCATACTCCCCTAGCGGCTTCTACAATGAGCAGTTCTTC.

The CDR3 is CASSDGGLPKFF. CDR3 nucleotide sequence: TGTGCCAGCAGTGACGGGGGACTCCCCAAGTTCTTC. The chain joins TRBV6-4 to TRBJ2-1; possibly TRBD2 for D (6 bases). This CDR3 region has 12 residues. From germline, CDR1 is MRHNA and CDR2 SNTAGT. V was shortened by 2 bases and J by 14 bases, with 13 bases between the two germline ends.

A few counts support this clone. CDR3 nucleotide sequence: TGTGCCTGGAGTGTAAGGGGGAACACTGAAGCTTTCTTT. Encoded protein: CAWSVRGNTEAFF. The chain has TRBV30 and TRBJ1-1, with D tentatively TRBD1 (5 bases). The ends were cut back, 0 bases at V and 1 base at J, with 6 bases in the middle. This CDR3 comprises 13 residues. Per the germline V gene, CDR1 is GTSNPN and CDR2 is SVGIG (reference sequence). Combining the CDR3 with reference TRBV30 and TRBJ1-1 gives the whole variable domain SQTIHQWPATLVQPVGSPLSLECTVEGTSNPNLYWYRQAAGRGLQLLFYSVGIGQISSEVPQNLSASRPQDRQFILSSKKLLLSDSGFYLCAWSVRGNTEAFFGQGTRLTVV.

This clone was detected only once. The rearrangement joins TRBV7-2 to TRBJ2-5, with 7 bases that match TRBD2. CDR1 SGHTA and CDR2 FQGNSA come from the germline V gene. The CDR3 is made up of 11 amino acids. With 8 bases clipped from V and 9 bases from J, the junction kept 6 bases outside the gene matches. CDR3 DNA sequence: TGTGCCAGCTTCTGGGGAGGGGCCCAGTACTTC. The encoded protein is CASFWGGAQYF.

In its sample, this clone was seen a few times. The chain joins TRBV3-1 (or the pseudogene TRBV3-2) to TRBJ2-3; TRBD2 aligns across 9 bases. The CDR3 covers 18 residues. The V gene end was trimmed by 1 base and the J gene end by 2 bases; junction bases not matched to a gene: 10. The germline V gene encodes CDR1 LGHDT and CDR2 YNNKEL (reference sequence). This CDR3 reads CASSQVGGGRGNTDTQYF. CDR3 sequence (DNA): TGTGCCAGCAGCCAAGTAGGAGGCGGGAGGGGGAACACAGATACGCAGTATTTT.

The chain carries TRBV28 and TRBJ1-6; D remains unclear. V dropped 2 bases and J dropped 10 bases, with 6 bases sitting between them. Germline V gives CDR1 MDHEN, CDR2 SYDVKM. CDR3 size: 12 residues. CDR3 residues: CASSLAESPLHF. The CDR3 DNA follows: TGTGCCAGCAGTTTAGCGGAATCACCCCTCCACTTT.

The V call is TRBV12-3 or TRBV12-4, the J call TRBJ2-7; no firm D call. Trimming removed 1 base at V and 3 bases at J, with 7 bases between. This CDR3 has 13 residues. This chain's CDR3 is CASSLEENYEQYF. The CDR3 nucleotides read TGTGCCAGCAGTTTAGAGGAGAACTACGAGCAGTACTTC.

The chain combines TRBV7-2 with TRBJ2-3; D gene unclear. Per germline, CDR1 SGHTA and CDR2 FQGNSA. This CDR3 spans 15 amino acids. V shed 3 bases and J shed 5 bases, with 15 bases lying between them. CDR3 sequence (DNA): TGTGCCAGCAGCTTCAGACCCAGACAAAGAGATACGCAGTATTTT. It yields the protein CASSFRPRQRDTQYF.

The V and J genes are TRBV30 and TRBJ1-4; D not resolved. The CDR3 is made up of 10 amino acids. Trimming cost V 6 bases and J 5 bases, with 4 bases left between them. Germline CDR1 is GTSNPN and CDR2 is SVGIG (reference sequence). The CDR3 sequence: CACINEKLFF. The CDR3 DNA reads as TGTGCCTGTATAAATGAAAAACTGTTTTTT.

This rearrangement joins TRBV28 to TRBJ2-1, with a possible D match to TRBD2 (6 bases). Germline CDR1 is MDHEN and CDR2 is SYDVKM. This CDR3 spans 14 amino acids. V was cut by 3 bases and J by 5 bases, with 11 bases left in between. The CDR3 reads CASSLGGGHNEQFF. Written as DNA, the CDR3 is TGTGCCAGCAGTTTGGGGGGAGGCCACAATGAGCAGTTCTTC.

CDR3 DNA sequence: TGTGCCAGTCCCCGGCCAGGACAGGGAACGGATGAAGCTTTCTTT. This gives the protein CASPRPGQGTDEAFF. The genes are TRBV28 and TRBJ1-1; TRBD1 matches 8 bases. This CDR3 comprises 15 residues. The J segment lost 7 bases and the V segment lost 9 bases, leaving 16 bases of the junction unmatched. Germline V gene lookup returns CDR1 MDHEN and CDR2 SYDVKM.

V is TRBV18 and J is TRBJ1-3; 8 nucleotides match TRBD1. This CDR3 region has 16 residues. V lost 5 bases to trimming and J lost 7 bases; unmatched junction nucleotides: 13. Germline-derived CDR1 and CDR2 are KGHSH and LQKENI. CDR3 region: CASSSSGTGDFNTIYF. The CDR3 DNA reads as TGTGCCAGCTCATCCTCCGGGACAGGAGACTTTAACACCATATATTTT.

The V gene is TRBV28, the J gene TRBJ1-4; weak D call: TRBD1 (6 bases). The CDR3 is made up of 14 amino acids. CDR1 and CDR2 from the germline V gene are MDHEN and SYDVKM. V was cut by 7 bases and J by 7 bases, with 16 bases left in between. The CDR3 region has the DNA TGTGCCAGCAAGGGGGGGCTGTTACGTGAAAAACTGTTTTTT. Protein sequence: CASKGGLLREKLFF.

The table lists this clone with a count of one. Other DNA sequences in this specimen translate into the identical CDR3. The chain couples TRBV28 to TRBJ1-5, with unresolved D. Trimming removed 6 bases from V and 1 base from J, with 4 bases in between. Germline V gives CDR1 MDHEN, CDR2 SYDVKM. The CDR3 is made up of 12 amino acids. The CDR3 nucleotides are TGTGCCAGCAGCTACAGCAATCAGCCCCAGCATTTT. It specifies CASSYSNQPQHF.

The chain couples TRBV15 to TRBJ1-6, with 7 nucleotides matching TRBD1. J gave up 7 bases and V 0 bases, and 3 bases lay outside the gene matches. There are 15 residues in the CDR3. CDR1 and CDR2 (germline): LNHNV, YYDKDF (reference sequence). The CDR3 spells CATSRDPGGNSPLHF. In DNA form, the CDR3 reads TGTGCCACCAGCAGAGACCCAGGGGGGAATTCACCCCTCCACTTT.

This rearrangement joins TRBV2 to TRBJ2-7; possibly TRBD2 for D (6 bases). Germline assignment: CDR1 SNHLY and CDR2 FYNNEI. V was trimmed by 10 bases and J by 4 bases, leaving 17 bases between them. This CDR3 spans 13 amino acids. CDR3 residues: CAILRGSPYEQYF. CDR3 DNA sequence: TGTGCCATCCTACGGGGGAGCCCGTACGAGCAGTACTTC.

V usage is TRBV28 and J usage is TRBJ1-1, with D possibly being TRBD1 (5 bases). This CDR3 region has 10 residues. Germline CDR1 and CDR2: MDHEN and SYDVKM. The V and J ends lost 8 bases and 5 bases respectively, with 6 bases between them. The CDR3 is CASYRTEAFF. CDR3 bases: TGTGCCAGCTACAGGACTGAAGCTTTCTTT.

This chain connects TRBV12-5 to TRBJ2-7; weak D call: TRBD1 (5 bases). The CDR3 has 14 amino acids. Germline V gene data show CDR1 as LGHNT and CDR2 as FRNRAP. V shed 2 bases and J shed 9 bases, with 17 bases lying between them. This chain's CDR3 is CASGLRAQGVRQYF. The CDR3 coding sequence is TGTGCTAGTGGTTTGAGGGCCCAGGGCGTTCGGCAGTACTTC.

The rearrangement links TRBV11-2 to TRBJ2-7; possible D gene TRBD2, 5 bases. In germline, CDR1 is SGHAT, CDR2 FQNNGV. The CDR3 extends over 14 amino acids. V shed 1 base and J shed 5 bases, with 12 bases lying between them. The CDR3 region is CASSLGQDGDEQYF. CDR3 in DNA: TGTGCCAGCAGCTTAGGGCAGGACGGGGACGAGCAGTACTTC.